The 8 T cell receptor beta chains listed next were all sequenced from one sample in a study of blood T cell repertoires in COVID-19. Method: immunoSEQ multiplex PCR; TCRdb's copy keeps in-frame clones and lacks some. This sample has about 150,000 clones, with less than 90% found just once. Sequencing input: PBMCs or T cells enriched from blood (not recorded which). The source is a woman in her fifties or sixties who had been exposed to COVID-19.

The chain has TRBV27 and TRBJ1-1; D is unclear. Trimming left V 1 base short and J 0 bases short, with 9 bases between. The length of the CDR3 is 15 residues. Per germline, CDR1 MNHEY and CDR2 SMNVEV (reference sequence). The CDR3 here is CASSLFPGMNTEAFF. The DNA for the CDR3 is TGTGCCAGCAGTTTATTTCCAGGTATGAACACTGAAGCTTTCTTT.

V is TRBV19 and J is TRBJ1-1; a possible D gene is TRBD1 (6 bases). The V and J ends lost 4 bases and 3 bases respectively, with 12 bases between them. The CDR3 is 14 residues long. Germline loops: CDR1 LNHDA, CDR2 SQIVND (reference sequence). The CDR3, as DNA: TGTGCCAGTAGTAGGGAGGGGGAAGACACTGAAGCTTTCTTT. The encoded protein is CASSREGEDTEAFF.

This clone has only a few counts. The rearrangement uses TRBV10-1 and TRBJ1-1, with D tentatively TRBD1 (6 bases). The CDR3 is 14 amino acids. The V gene's germline CDR1 is WNHNN and CDR2 SYGVQD (reference sequence). The germline V and J ends were trimmed by 4 bases and 1 base, with 10 bases remaining between them. This chain's CDR3 is CASSVGGRNTEAFF. CDR3 in DNA: TGCGCCAGCAGTGTAGGGGGAAGGAACACTGAAGCTTTCTTT.

V and J are TRBV7-2 and TRBJ1-5; perhaps TRBD1 as D (6 bases). CDR1 and CDR2 (germline): SGHTA, FQGNSA. Trimming pared 5 bases from V and 0 bases from J, leaving 8 bases between. The CDR3 runs to 14 residues. This CDR3 is CASSQGSSNQPQHF. CDR3 bases: TGTGCCAGCAGCCAGGGGTCTAGCAATCAGCCCCAGCATTTT.

This clone was detected only a few times. V gene TRBV7-2 combines with J gene TRBJ2-3; 12 bases are shared with TRBD2. Losses at the gene ends were 1 base for V and 2 bases for J; bases not matched to a gene: 4. Germline CDR1 is SGHTA and CDR2 is FQGNSA. This CDR3 is built from 17 residues. The CDR3 spells CASSLVTSGGLTDTQYF. CDR3 in DNA: TGTGCCAGCAGCTTAGTGACTAGCGGGGGACTCACAGATACGCAGTATTTT.

The chain is built from TRBV15 and TRBJ1-2; TRBD1 aligns across 8 bases. The CDR3 totals 14 residues. Germline V gene lookup returns CDR1 LNHNV and CDR2 YYDKDF (reference sequence). The trim removed 5 bases at V and 4 bases at J, leaving 6 bases unmatched. In DNA, the CDR3 is TGTGCCACCAGCGCGGACAGGGTGGGCTATGGCTACACCTTC. Protein: CATSADRVGYGYTF.

The V gene is TRBV11-2, the J gene TRBJ2-7; perhaps TRBD1 as D (6 bases). The germline V and J ends were trimmed by 9 bases and 6 bases, with 12 bases remaining between them. Germline V gene data show CDR1 as SGHAT and CDR2 as FQNNGV. The CDR3 has 11 amino acids. In nucleotides, the CDR3 is TGTGCCAGTAAACAGGGTATCGAGCAGTACTTC. This gives the protein CASKQGIEQYF.

This clone has a handful of counts. The chain recombines TRBV19 with TRBJ2-2; TRBD1 matches at 8 bases. The V gene's germline CDR1 is LNHDA and CDR2 SQIVND (reference sequence). J was trimmed by 5 bases and V by 5 bases; bases with no gene match: 7. This CDR3 contains 15 residues. The CDR3 DNA sequence: TGTGCCAGTAGTGATAGACAGGGGACGACCGGGGAGCTGTTTTTT. This codes for CASSDRQGTTGELFF.